A selection of T cell receptor beta chains follows, all from one sample in a study of T-cell memory formation after mild COVID-19. Using its own MiXCR run on the 5' RACE reads, TCRdb lists one record per CDR3 protein. The sample consists of around 130,000 distinct CDR3 sequences, 16% of them appearing once. The sample taken for sequencing was PBMCs or a T cell subset sorted from them (not recorded which). These receptors were taken from an adult woman who had mild COVID-19 (a few samples of this study predate the infection). Cell type and time point are not known. CDR3s include the opening cysteine and the closing phenylalanine or tryptophan. Each record gives: J gene, V gene, CDR3 protein.

>TRBJ2-1|TRBV12-3/TRBV12-4
CASRTSSSYNEQFF
>TRBJ2-7|TRBV7-9
CASSLAGARYEQYF
>TRBJ2-1|TRBV5-6
CASSWDSPSYNEQFF
>TRBJ2-7|TRBV12-3/TRBV12-4
CASSFDGSDYEQYF
>TRBJ2-5|TRBV20-1
CSARDDLGWGETQYF
>TRBJ1-1|TRBV29-1
CSVVQGLGTEAFF
>TRBJ2-2|TRBV9
CASSVRTGASGTGPGELFF
>TRBJ1-3|TRBV5-1
CASRQWTGVSGNTIYF
>TRBJ2-2|TRBV5-1
CASSLEVSGELFF
>TRBJ1-1|TRBV11-2
CASSSRGTIAFF
>TRBJ1-3|TRBV20-1
CSARVRGNTIYF
>TRBJ2-2|TRBV12-3/TRBV12-4
CASTPWDSRGAGELFF
>TRBJ2-7|TRBV7-2
CASEGGAGSEYEQYF
>TRBJ2-5|TRBV7-9
CASRPPPGRPNQETQYF
>TRBJ2-5|TRBV9
CASSVGLAKETQYF
>TRBJ2-1|TRBV11-2
CASSFRDYNEQFF
>TRBJ1-6|TRBV12-3/TRBV12-4
CASSFDSPLHF
>TRBJ1-2|TRBV3-1
CATHSGGNGYTF
>TRBJ2-7|TRBV6-2/TRBV6-3
CATERGRRDEQYF
>TRBJ2-7|TRBV14
CASSQGQGAGGYEQYF